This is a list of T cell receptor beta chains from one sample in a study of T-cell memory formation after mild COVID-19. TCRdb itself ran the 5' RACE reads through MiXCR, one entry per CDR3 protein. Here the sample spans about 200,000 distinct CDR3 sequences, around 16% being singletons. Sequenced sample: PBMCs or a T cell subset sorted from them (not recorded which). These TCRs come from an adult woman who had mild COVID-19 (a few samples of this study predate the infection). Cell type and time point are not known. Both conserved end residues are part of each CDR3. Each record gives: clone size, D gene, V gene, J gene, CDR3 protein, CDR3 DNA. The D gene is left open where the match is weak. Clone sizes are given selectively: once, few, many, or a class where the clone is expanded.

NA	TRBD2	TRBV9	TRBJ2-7	CASSVAGSGGPYEQYF	TGTGCCAGCAGCGTAGCTGGTAGCGGGGGACCCTACGAGCAGTACTTC
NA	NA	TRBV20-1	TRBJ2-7	CSARTRRGAYEQYF	TGCAGTGCTAGAACCCGGAGAGGTGCCTACGAGCAGTACTTC
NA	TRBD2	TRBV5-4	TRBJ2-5	CASSRGTSGAETQYF	TGTGCCAGCAGCCGCGGGACTAGCGGGGCAGAGACCCAGTACTTC
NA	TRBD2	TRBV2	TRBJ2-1	CASTMLVIAGGFDQCIF	TGTGCCAGCACCATGCTCGTGATAGCGGGGGGTTTCGACCAATGTATCTTC
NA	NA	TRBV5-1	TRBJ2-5	CASSTQSRGETQYF	TGCGCCAGCAGCACGCAGAGCAGGGGAGAGACCCAGTACTTC
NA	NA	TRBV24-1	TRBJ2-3	CATSDPERKPDTQYF	TGTGCCACCAGTGATCCCGAGAGGAAACCAGATACGCAGTATTTT
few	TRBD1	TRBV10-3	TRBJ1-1	CAIRGTGGTEAFF	TGTGCCATCAGGGGGACAGGGGGGACTGAAGCTTTCTTT
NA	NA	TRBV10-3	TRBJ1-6	CAISDPGVVNSPLHF	TGTGCCATCAGTGACCCGGGGGTCGTGAATTCACCCCTCCACTTT
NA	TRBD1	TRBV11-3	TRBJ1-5	CASSSGGNQPQHF	TGTGCCAGCAGCTCAGGGGGGAATCAGCCCCAGCATTTT
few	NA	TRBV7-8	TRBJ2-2	CASSSVGRADTGELFF	TGTGCCAGCAGCTCCGTCGGCAGGGCGGACACCGGGGAGCTGTTTTTT
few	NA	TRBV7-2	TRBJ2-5	CASSLAWLAETQYF	TGTGCCAGCAGCTTAGCGTGGCTAGCAGAGACCCAGTACTTC
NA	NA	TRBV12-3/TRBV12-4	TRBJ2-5	CASSTRSTQETQYF	TGTGCCAGCAGTACCAGGTCGACTCAAGAGACCCAGTACTTC
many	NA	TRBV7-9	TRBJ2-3	CASSLGGTSRDTQYF	TGTGCCAGCAGCTTAGGAGGGACATCCCGCGATACGCAGTATTTT
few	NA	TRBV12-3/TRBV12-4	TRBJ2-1	CASSKTRIYNEQFF	TGTGCCAGCAGCAAGACTCGAATCTACAATGAGCAGTTCTTC
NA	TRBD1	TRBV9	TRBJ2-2	CASSVSRKGAVAGELFF	TGTGCCAGCAGCGTATCCAGGAAGGGGGCTGTGGCTGGGGAGCTGTTTTTT
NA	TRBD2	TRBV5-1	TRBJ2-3	CASRAGGPIDTQYF	TGCGCCAGCAGAGCGGGAGGGCCGATAGATACGCAGTATTTT
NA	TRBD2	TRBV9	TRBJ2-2	CASSGLAGSRTGELFF	TGTGCCAGCAGCGGATTAGCGGGGAGTCGGACCGGGGAGCTGTTTTTT
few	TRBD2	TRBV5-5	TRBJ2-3	CASSLRREENTQYF	TGTGCCAGCAGCTTGCGGCGGGAGGAGAATACGCAGTATTTT
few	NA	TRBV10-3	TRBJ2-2	CAISRFDTGELFF	TGTGCCATCAGCAGGTTCGACACCGGGGAGCTGTTTTTT
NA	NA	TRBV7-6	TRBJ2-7	CASSLPGVEEQYF	TGTGCCAGCAGCTTACCGGGAGTAGAGGAGCAGTACTTC
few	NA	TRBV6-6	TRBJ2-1	CASRRSGTSSYNEQFF	TGTGCCAGCAGGCGATCCGGGACAAGCTCCTACAATGAGCAGTTCTTC
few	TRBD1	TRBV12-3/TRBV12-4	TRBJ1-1	CASSPGQTEAFF	TGTGCCAGCAGCCCGGGACAGACTGAAGCTTTCTTT
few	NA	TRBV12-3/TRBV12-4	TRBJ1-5	CASSFFWDQPQHF	TGTGCCAGCAGTTTCTTTTGGGATCAGCCCCAGCATTTT
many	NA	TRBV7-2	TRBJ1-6	CASSLAASLRFHSPLHF	TGTGCCAGCAGCTTAGCAGCCAGTTTGAGGTTTCATTCACCCCTCCACTTT
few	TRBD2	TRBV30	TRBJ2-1	CAWSSSGYNEQFF	TGTGCCTGGAGTTCTAGCGGCTACAATGAGCAGTTCTTC